This T cell receptor beta chain was sequenced for a study of cytomegalovirus exposure and HLA in healthy donors (dated by TCRdb to 2015 to 2018). Regarding the study in general: In an earlier analysis of some 550 of the donors, 250 to 300 Gb of sequence data and 95 million to 130 million unique TCR beta sequences from some 170 million T cells were reported. Around 320 gigabases of sequencing data and approximately 80 million unique TCR sequences were included in an early release covering 500 to 750 HLA-typed donors. Alongside the repertoire data, information on donor age, sex, ethnicity and CMV serostatus was compiled. Along with the roughly 670-subject first cohort, a separate validation cohort of over 90 different subjects was used. Among 398 genotyped donors of the cohort, an average of approximately 240,000 unique TCR beta nucleotide sequences were sequenced per donor, about a sixth of them non-productive. Of the 300 to 500 genotyped donors, 75% to 85% were placed in the genetic ancestry cluster associated with self-reported Caucasian donors. A later genetic analysis used genome-wide SNP genotypes for about 60% of the roughly 670 donors, treating that subset as a discovery cohort. The T cell repertoires of 550 to 850 subjects were profiled by immunosequencing and related to cytomegalovirus serostatus. HLA typing included class I and class II loci at four-digit resolution. In a later analysis, previously published TCR beta repertoires from 550 to 700 donors were re-analyzed and high-resolution HLA genotyping was added so that TCR occurrence patterns could be studied. The number of donors typed differed by locus, with roughly 629-640 for A, B, C, DRB1 and DQB1, 522 for DQA1, 600 to 610 for DPA1, and around 460 for DPB1. The study was designed to test whether signatures of past pathogen exposure could be identified by cataloging public T cell receptors. In an earlier analysis of 500 to 650 of the donors, high-throughput TCR beta sequencing was used to judge whether each TCR beta V gene segment behaved as functional or pseudogenic. Rather than drawing on any new phenotypic data, the later analysis identified candidate immune exposures from TCR beta sequences and the way those sequences occurred across donors. High-throughput TCR immunosequencing, statistical association of individual TCRs with disease status, and machine learning were combined to predict cytomegalovirus infection status. About five DR-DQ haplotypes were treated as single units for association and clustering because of strong linkage in the cohort. All discovery cohort repertoires had been generated using a single sequencing platform.

Concerning this clone itself: Its antigen target is currently unknown. Within one base of it there is no much larger clone, and no base qualities were kept.

In total, 666 healthy bone marrow donors made up the cohort. At the time of sampling, all cohort members were nominally healthy, though unrecorded immune exposures were likely present. The donor was CMV seronegative and was included in the group of hundreds of seronegative cohort members. A peripheral blood sample was provided by each donor, and peripheral blood mononuclear cells were used for TCR beta sequencing. Genomic DNA was extracted from the blood cell samples with the Qiagen DNeasy Blood Extraction Kit. The library was obtained by the immunoSEQ multiplex PCR assay. For the multiplex PCR, a mixture combining 60 forward primers for TCR Vbeta segments and 13 reverse primers for TCR Jbeta segments was used. Amplification of the CDR3 region of rearranged TCR beta genes was performed with a multiplex PCR assay on genomic DNA. The Illumina HiSeq System was used to sequence the amplified TCR beta libraries as 87-base-pair reads. Processing in the source paper ran as follows. In a later analysis, 70 million to 95 million unique TCR beta chains were counted across the 650 to 750 repertoires, and around 11 million of these chains were shared by at least two donors. Raw reads were error-corrected and collapsed into unique sequences by a nearest-neighbor algorithm in which closely related sequences were merged to remove PCR and sequencing errors. CDR3 sequences were aligned to IMGT reference sequences to assign V, D and J gene segments. For a sequence to be retained, at least a six-nucleotide match to both a V gene segment and a J gene segment was required. Rearrangements were called productive when the CDR3 lacked stop codons and stayed in frame with V and J; all others were non-productive. Following IMGT convention, CDR3 was defined as the stretch from the second conserved V-encoded cysteine up to the conserved J-encoded phenylalanine. Sequences without an unambiguous match to a single V gene segment were excluded from the earlier analysis of 450 to 750 of the donors. An earlier analysis of 550 to 650 of the donors classified V segments as functional when productive rearrangements were above 56.7% and as segregating when the standard deviation between donors was above 5%. To diagnose cytomegalovirus status from the catalog of TCR beta chain sequences, a statistical classification framework was built. In a later analysis, V and J genes were assigned by comparing TCR nucleotide sequences against IMGT/GENE-DB human TR gene sequences. The TCRdist pipeline was used in a later analysis to assign CDR3 sequences and most-parsimonious VDJ recombination scenarios. In a later analysis, every TCR beta chain was defined by the combination of its CDR3 amino acid sequence and its V-gene family, and reads without a unique V-gene family were dropped. In a later analysis, approximately 590 highly shared, low-generation-probability nucleotide sequences were removed to address suspected cross-contamination and a sequencing artifact. In a later analysis, a clonal expansion index was calculated for each public chain from normalized within-repertoire ranks of inferred template counts. A later analysis computed generation probabilities with a VDJ recombination model fitted to out-of-frame rearrangements, and checked the results against IGoR. Hypergeometric tests were used in a later analysis to score TCR-TCR, TCR-HLA and TCR-CMV co-occurrence, with a repertoire-size bias correction applied to the TCR pairs. In a later analysis, false discovery rates were estimated by permuting HLA or CMV assignments 20 times. A later analysis grouped co-occurring TCRs with DBSCAN, adding TCRdist sequence similarity when clustering within HLA-allele-positive subsets. Repertoires with fewer than 30,000 or more than 120,000 public chains, plus five repertoires with anomalous nucleotide sharing, were excluded from co-occurrence clustering. As stored in TCRdb, this immuneACCESS dataset retains in-frame rearrangements with V and J assigned. A fraction of the clones does not appear; measured against another copy, unresolved V genes explain less than half of the discrepancy, and the remainder lacks a known reason. Clonal size and the V and J genes are those of that table, whereas D and trimming came from the DNA. Present in this sample are 100,000 to 120,000 clones, 75% to 90% of which were seen just once. The top ten clones comprise around 2% of the sample.

Summary of the overall study and its limitations: Strong co-occurrence of HLA alleles, especially DR and DQ, made assigning TCR associations to individual alleles difficult. According to a later genetic analysis, donors in an Asian-associated ancestry cluster had fewer N-insertions in productive TCRs than the roughly 660-donor mean. According to the authors, the approach could potentially be generalized to other disease states and immunological phenotypes. The study listed around 160 TCR beta chains as associated with cytomegalovirus. Presence/absence analyses assumed roughly uniform sequencing depth across donors, an assumption that may not hold. A further reported finding was that TCR beta sequences accurately predicted the HLA-A and HLA-B alleles for most subjects in the first cohort. According to a later analysis, parvovirus B19, influenza, CMV and Epstein-Barr virus appeared linked to several top co-occurrence clusters. A cluster of highly shared sequence variants was judged likely to be a technical artifact of the sequencing pipeline. CMV serostatus was the only immune exposure information available for the cohort. The earlier analysis of fewer than 750 of the donors excluded some 15 rarely observed V segments, including chromosome 9 orphons, because counts were too low. The classifier was reported to diagnose cytomegalovirus status with high specificity and sensitivity in both the original cohort and the validation cohort. In a later analysis, HLA-associated TCR beta chains were found to be more clonally expanded and to have lower generation probabilities than equally common non-associated chains. In vitro tests confirmed that a few of the cytomegalovirus-associated TCR beta chains recognize cytomegalovirus antigens. According to a later analysis, TCR association rates differed among HLA loci, with DRB1 alleles showing the most associated TCRs and HLA-C alleles showing the fewest. According to a later analysis, most CMV-associated TCR beta chains appeared to be HLA-restricted, and the HLA associations seemed to be driven largely by CMV exposure. An association between a missense DCLRE1C variant and V-gene and J-gene trimming of TCR beta chains was found in a later genetic analysis and replicated in an independent cohort. Correlated functional status among segregating V segments might reflect linkage disequilibrium, but an unknown experimental factor could not be ruled out. Most TCR sequences were seen in very few donors, while some public TCRs were found in many individuals. This cohort had only TCR beta chains sequenced, and the lack of alpha or paired-chain data limited which features could be detected. Because HLA typing was unavailable for some donors at each locus, only the typed subset was used in association tests. In an earlier analysis of more than 500 of the donors, most TCR beta V segments appeared in productive rearrangements about 90% or about 30% of the time, broadly matching IMGT annotations. A later analysis associated about 17,000 TCR beta sequences with specific HLA alleles at a false discovery rate of 0.05.

The sequencing input was PBMCs. This TCR derives from a man in his forties in good health and CMV-seronegative.

The DNA sequence is as follows: TGCAGCGTTGAAGATGGGACACCCCGAATAGGCGAGCAGTACTTC. The translation is CSVEDGTPRIGEQYF. The chain was built from TRBV29-1 and TRBJ2-7; a tentative D match to TRBD1 spans 6 bases. Including cysteine and phenylalanine, the CDR3 has 15 amino acids. Left in the record is the CDR3 DNA by itself, 45 bases read in frame from the first base. The germline V gene encodes CDR1 SQVTM and CDR2 ANQGSEA. V was cut back by 0 bases and J by 6 bases, leaving a gap of 18 bases between them.